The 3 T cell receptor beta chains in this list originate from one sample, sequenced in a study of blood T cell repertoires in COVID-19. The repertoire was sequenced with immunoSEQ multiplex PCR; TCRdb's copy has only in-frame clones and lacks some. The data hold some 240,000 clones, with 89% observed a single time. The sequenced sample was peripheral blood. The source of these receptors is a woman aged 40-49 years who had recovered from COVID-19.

The CDR3 here is CSVEGPGQGSYTF. In nucleotides, the CDR3 is TGCAGCGTTGAAGGTCCGGGACAGGGGAGCTACACCTTC. This chain connects TRBV29-1 to TRBJ1-2, with 10 bases aligning to TRBD1. With V trimmed by 1 base and J by 9 bases, 5 bases remained unmatched. This CDR3 region has 13 residues. The germline V gene has CDR1 SQVTM and CDR2 ANQGSEA.

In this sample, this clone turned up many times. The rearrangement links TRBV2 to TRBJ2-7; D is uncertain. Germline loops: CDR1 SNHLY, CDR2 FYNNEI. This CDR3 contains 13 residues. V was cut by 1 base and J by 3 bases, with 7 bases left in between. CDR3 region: CASSEVVGYEQYF. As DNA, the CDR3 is TGTGCCAGCAGTGAAGTTGTCGGCTACGAGCAGTACTTC.

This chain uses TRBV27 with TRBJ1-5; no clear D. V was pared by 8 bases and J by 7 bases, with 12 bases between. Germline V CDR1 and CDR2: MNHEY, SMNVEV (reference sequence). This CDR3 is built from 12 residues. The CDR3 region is CASGPSVQPQHF. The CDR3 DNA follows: TGTGCCAGCGGGCCCTCGGTACAGCCCCAGCATTTT.